This is a list of T cell receptor beta chains from one sample in a study of cytotoxic CD8 clonotypes in ibrutinib-treated CLL. Generated by immunoSEQ multiplex PCR, the TCRdb table keeps only in-frame clones and is missing some. The repertoire holds roughly 330,000 clones, 67% seen once, with 6% to 6.5% in the top ten. The sample consisted of PBMCs, taken after 36 months of ibrutinib treatment. The receptors were gathered from a human donor with chronic lymphocytic leukemia. The CDR3 runs from the conserved cysteine through the conserved F or W. The D gene is left open where the match is weak. Some rows have no size entry. The others give once, few or many, or a class for an expanded clone.

d_call: .; j_call: TRBJ2-1; clone_size: .; v_call: TRBV4-1; cdr3_aa: CASSQDLLFRTYYNEQFF; cdr3_nt: TGCGCCAGCAGCCAAGATTTGTTATTTCGCACCTATTACAATGAGCAGTTCTTC
d_call: TRBD1; j_call: TRBJ1-5; clone_size: .; v_call: TRBV5-5; cdr3_aa: CASSLTGGFQPQHF; cdr3_nt: TGTGCCAGCAGCCTAACAGGGGGATTTCAGCCCCAGCATTTT
d_call: TRBD2; j_call: TRBJ2-3; clone_size: .; v_call: TRBV11-2; cdr3_aa: CASSLAWTSESKQYF; cdr3_nt: TGTGCCAGCAGCTTAGCTTGGACTAGCGAAAGTAAGCAGTATTTT
d_call: .; j_call: TRBJ2-7; clone_size: once; v_call: TRBV5-1; cdr3_aa: CASSLGPESYEQYF; cdr3_nt: TGCGCCAGCAGCTTAGGTCCAGAGTCCTACGAGCAGTACTTC
d_call: TRBD1; j_call: TRBJ2-1; clone_size: few; v_call: TRBV5-4; cdr3_aa: CASRAGQGWFNNEQFF; cdr3_nt: TGTGCCAGCAGGGCGGGACAGGGGTGGTTTAACAATGAGCAGTTCTTC
d_call: TRBD1; j_call: TRBJ2-7; clone_size: .; v_call: TRBV28; cdr3_aa: CASSPRGTGLSEQYF; cdr3_nt: TGTGCCAGCAGCCCTCGCGGGACAGGGTTGTCCGAGCAGTACTTC
d_call: .; j_call: TRBJ2-1; clone_size: .; v_call: TRBV10-3; cdr3_aa: CAISDIGTHNEQFF; cdr3_nt: TGTGCCATCAGTGATATCGGGACCCACAATGAGCAGTTCTTC
d_call: TRBD2; j_call: TRBJ2-1; clone_size: .; v_call: TRBV19; cdr3_aa: CASLGGSSYNEQFF; cdr3_nt: TGTGCCAGTCTTGGCGGGAGCTCCTACAATGAGCAGTTCTTC
d_call: TRBD1; j_call: TRBJ1-2; clone_size: few; v_call: TRBV6-5; cdr3_aa: CASSTWTGGYYGYTF; cdr3_nt: TGTGCCAGCAGTACTTGGACAGGGGGCTACTATGGCTACACCTTC
d_call: TRBD1; j_call: TRBJ2-7; clone_size: few; v_call: TRBV19; cdr3_aa: CASSRGQGYEQYF; cdr3_nt: TGTGCCAGTAGTAGGGGACAGGGATACGAGCAGTACTTC
d_call: TRBD2; j_call: TRBJ2-1; clone_size: .; v_call: TRBV9; cdr3_aa: CASSIRSGGSYNEQFF; cdr3_nt: TGTGCCAGCAGCATCCGGAGCGGGGGCTCCTACAATGAGCAGTTCTTC
d_call: TRBD2; j_call: TRBJ2-1; clone_size: .; v_call: TRBV7-2; cdr3_aa: CASSRGLAGGFEQFF; cdr3_nt: TGTGCCAGCAGCAGGGGACTAGCGGGAGGCTTTGAGCAGTTCTTC
d_call: .; j_call: TRBJ1-2; clone_size: .; v_call: TRBV7-8; cdr3_aa: CASSLALPAEKAYGYTF; cdr3_nt: TGTGCCAGCAGCTTAGCCCTCCCCGCGGAGAAAGCTTATGGCTACACCTTC
d_call: .; j_call: TRBJ1-1; clone_size: .; v_call: TRBV19; cdr3_aa: CASTQGFDTEAFF; cdr3_nt: TGTGCCAGTACACAGGGTTTTGACACTGAAGCTTTCTTT
d_call: .; j_call: TRBJ2-7; clone_size: .; v_call: TRBV11-2; cdr3_aa: CASSGGAGEQYF; cdr3_nt: TGTGCCAGCAGTGGGGGAGCGGGCGAGCAGTACTTC
d_call: .; j_call: TRBJ2-2; clone_size: .; v_call: TRBV7-2; cdr3_aa: CASSQYTGELFF; cdr3_nt: TGTGCCAGCAGCCAATACACCGGGGAGCTGTTTTTT
d_call: TRBD2; j_call: TRBJ2-1; clone_size: .; v_call: TRBV28; cdr3_aa: CASSPHAAGGHNEQFF; cdr3_nt: TGTGCCAGCAGTCCTCACGCGGCGGGAGGGCACAATGAGCAGTTCTTC
d_call: .; j_call: TRBJ2-7; clone_size: .; v_call: TRBV27; cdr3_aa: CASRDSYEQYF; cdr3_nt: TGTGCCAGCAGGGACTCCTACGAGCAGTACTTC
d_call: .; j_call: TRBJ2-5; clone_size: .; v_call: TRBV19; cdr3_aa: CASSSGGPMGETQYF; cdr3_nt: TGTGCCAGTAGTTCTGGGGGGCCTATGGGTGAGACCCAGTACTTC
d_call: TRBD1; j_call: TRBJ1-2; clone_size: few; v_call: TRBV9; cdr3_aa: CASSGWTGQEDGYTF; cdr3_nt: TGTGCCAGCAGCGGATGGACAGGGCAGGAGGATGGCTACACCTTC
d_call: TRBD1; j_call: TRBJ2-7; clone_size: few; v_call: TRBV5-1; cdr3_aa: CASSLAGTGGYEQYF; cdr3_nt: TGCGCCAGCAGCTTGGCTGGGACAGGGGGCTACGAGCAGTACTTC
d_call: TRBD2; j_call: TRBJ2-7; clone_size: .; v_call: TRBV7-2; cdr3_aa: CASSLGLGYYEQYF; cdr3_nt: TGTGCCAGCAGCTTGGGACTAGGGTACTACGAGCAGTACTTC
d_call: .; j_call: TRBJ1-2; clone_size: .; v_call: TRBV7-9; cdr3_aa: CASSLAWGNQGSANYGYTF; cdr3_nt: TGTGCCAGCAGCCTAGCTTGGGGAAATCAGGGGTCGGCTAACTATGGCTACACCTTC
d_call: TRBD2; j_call: TRBJ2-3; clone_size: .; v_call: TRBV6-5; cdr3_aa: CASNLAGGDTQYF; cdr3_nt: TGTGCCAGCAACCTAGCGGGGGGAGATACGCAGTATTTT
d_call: .; j_call: TRBJ2-3; clone_size: .; v_call: TRBV29-1; cdr3_aa: CSVASIDTQYF; cdr3_nt: TGCAGCGTCGCCTCGATCGATACGCAGTATTTT
d_call: TRBD1; j_call: TRBJ2-7; clone_size: .; v_call: TRBV29-1; cdr3_aa: CSVDEGQGPSAEQYF; cdr3_nt: TGCAGCGTTGACGAGGGACAGGGGCCGTCGGCCGAGCAGTACTTC
d_call: .; j_call: TRBJ1-5; clone_size: .; v_call: TRBV28; cdr3_aa: CAISLLQGLNQPQHF; cdr3_nt: TGTGCCATTTCTCTCCTCCAGGGCTTAAATCAGCCCCAGCATTTT
d_call: .; j_call: TRBJ1-4; clone_size: .; v_call: TRBV7-2; cdr3_aa: CASSHTGPRNEKLFF; cdr3_nt: TGTGCCAGCAGCCATACAGGGCCCCGAAATGAAAAACTGTTTTTT
d_call: TRBD2; j_call: TRBJ2-2; clone_size: .; v_call: TRBV27; cdr3_aa: CASSFLSGRRTGELFF; cdr3_nt: TGTGCCAGCAGTTTCCTTAGCGGGAGGAGGACCGGGGAGCTGTTTTTT
d_call: .; j_call: TRBJ1-5; clone_size: few; v_call: TRBV7-3; cdr3_aa: CASSRGSNQPQHF; cdr3_nt: TGTGCCAGCAGCCGCGGTAGCAATCAGCCCCAGCATTTT
d_call: TRBD1; j_call: TRBJ1-6; clone_size: few; v_call: TRBV7-8; cdr3_aa: CASSDRGNYNSPLHF; cdr3_nt: TGTGCCAGCAGCGACAGGGGAAACTATAATTCACCCCTCCACTTT
d_call: TRBD1; j_call: TRBJ2-5; clone_size: .; v_call: TRBV5-1; cdr3_aa: CASSLEQGVGETQYF; cdr3_nt: TGCGCCAGCAGCTTGGAACAGGGGGTCGGGGAGACCCAGTACTTC
d_call: TRBD1; j_call: TRBJ2-5; clone_size: .; v_call: TRBV29-1; cdr3_aa: CSSRTGPQETQYF; cdr3_nt: TGCAGCTCGCGGACAGGGCCCCAAGAGACCCAGTACTTC
d_call: .; j_call: TRBJ2-7; clone_size: few; v_call: TRBV27; cdr3_aa: CASSQDVGVEQYF; cdr3_nt: TGTGCCAGCAGCCAAGACGTGGGAGTCGAGCAGTACTTC
d_call: .; j_call: TRBJ2-7; clone_size: .; v_call: TRBV19; cdr3_aa: CASSIGAAYEQYF; cdr3_nt: TGTGCCAGTAGTATAGGGGCCGCGTACGAGCAGTACTTC
d_call: TRBD1; j_call: TRBJ1-4; clone_size: once; v_call: TRBV6-1; cdr3_aa: CASRPDRGGEKLFF; cdr3_nt: TGTGCCAGCAGGCCGGACAGGGGTGGCGAAAAACTGTTTTTT
d_call: .; j_call: TRBJ1-2; clone_size: few; v_call: TRBV29-1; cdr3_aa: CSGGAGEDYGYTF; cdr3_nt: TGCAGCGGCGGGGCAGGGGAAGACTATGGCTACACCTTC
d_call: TRBD2; j_call: TRBJ2-7; clone_size: .; v_call: TRBV4-3; cdr3_aa: CASSLTSGYEQYF; cdr3_nt: TGCGCCAGCAGCCTGACTAGCGGCTACGAGCAGTACTTC
d_call: TRBD2; j_call: TRBJ2-7; clone_size: few; v_call: TRBV18; cdr3_aa: CASSPKAGEQYF; cdr3_nt: TGTGCCAGCTCACCAAAAGCGGGAGAGCAGTACTTC
d_call: TRBD2; j_call: TRBJ2-5; clone_size: .; v_call: TRBV15; cdr3_aa: CATWPGGKGQETQYF; cdr3_nt: TGTGCCACCTGGCCGGGAGGGAAGGGACAAGAGACCCAGTACTTC
d_call: TRBD2; j_call: TRBJ2-3; clone_size: .; v_call: TRBV2; cdr3_aa: CASRLRRGGDTQYF; cdr3_nt: TGTGCCAGCAGGTTACGGCGGGGGGGGGATACGCAGTATTTT
d_call: TRBD1; j_call: TRBJ2-7; clone_size: .; v_call: TRBV4-3; cdr3_aa: CASSQDLNYGTGRGEQYF; cdr3_nt: TGCGCCAGCAGCCAAGATCTAAATTACGGGACAGGGCGGGGGGAGCAGTACTTC
d_call: TRBD1; j_call: TRBJ1-1; clone_size: .; v_call: TRBV29-1; cdr3_aa: CSARGRDRGFSAFF; cdr3_nt: TGCAGCGCCAGAGGTAGGGACAGGGGTTTCTCAGCTTTCTTT
d_call: TRBD1; j_call: TRBJ1-1; clone_size: .; v_call: TRBV19; cdr3_aa: CASRGRDRGTEAFF; cdr3_nt: TGTGCCAGTCGAGGACGGGACAGGGGAACTGAAGCTTTCTTT
d_call: .; j_call: TRBJ2-5; clone_size: few; v_call: TRBV11-2; cdr3_aa: CASSLGSWETQYF; cdr3_nt: TGTGCCAGCAGCTTAGGTTCCTGGGAGACCCAGTACTTC
d_call: .; j_call: TRBJ2-7; clone_size: .; v_call: TRBV29-1; cdr3_aa: CSVRGYEQYF; cdr3_nt: TGCAGCGTCCGGGGCTACGAGCAGTACTTC
d_call: .; j_call: TRBJ2-3; clone_size: few; v_call: TRBV28; cdr3_aa: CASSSPTDTQYF; cdr3_nt: TGTGCCAGCAGTTCCCCCACAGATACGCAGTATTTT
d_call: TRBD2; j_call: TRBJ2-6; clone_size: .; v_call: TRBV4-1; cdr3_aa: CASSQRSSGSSGANVLTF; cdr3_nt: TGCGCCAGCAGCCAAAGGTCTAGCGGGAGCTCTGGGGCCAACGTCCTGACTTTC
d_call: .; j_call: TRBJ2-7; clone_size: .; v_call: TRBV29-1; cdr3_aa: CSARGQLNYEQYF; cdr3_nt: TGCAGCGCTAGAGGACAGCTGAACTACGAGCAGTACTTC
d_call: .; j_call: TRBJ2-7; clone_size: .; v_call: TRBV5-6; cdr3_aa: CASSRDGSSYEQYF; cdr3_nt: TGTGCCAGCAGCCGCGACGGATCAAGCTACGAGCAGTACTTC
d_call: .; j_call: TRBJ1-6; clone_size: few; v_call: TRBV5-4; cdr3_aa: CASSYHIVRVVRNSPLHF; cdr3_nt: TGTGCCAGCAGCTACCACATTGTGAGGGTGGTACGTAATTCACCCCTCCACTTT
d_call: .; j_call: TRBJ2-7; clone_size: few; v_call: TRBV5-1; cdr3_aa: CASNQGHEQYF; cdr3_nt: TGCGCCAGCAACCAGGGGCACGAGCAGTACTTC
d_call: .; j_call: TRBJ1-1; clone_size: .; v_call: TRBV18; cdr3_aa: CASSPLAGSNTEAFF; cdr3_nt: TGTGCCAGCTCACCACTCGCAGGCTCGAACACTGAAGCTTTCTTT
d_call: .; j_call: TRBJ1-4; clone_size: .; v_call: TRBV13; cdr3_aa: CASSRQFMGEKLFF; cdr3_nt: TGTGCCAGCAGCCGACAGTTTATGGGGGAAAAACTGTTTTTT